This T cell receptor beta chain was sequenced during a study of blood T cell repertoires in COVID-19. Study background: The cDNA or gDNA used as material had been derived from T cells, B-cell-depleted T cells, or PBMCs.

Trimming removed 0 bases from V and 5 bases from J; junction bases left unmatched: 2. CDR1 and CDR2 from the germline V gene are WSHSY and SAAADI. The CDR3 contains 14 residues. The authors' processing: Amplifying reference gene primers gave estimates of nucleated cell counts. TCRdb's copy holds only in-frame clones and misses some; the assay was immunoSEQ multiplex PCR. V, J and clone size were drawn from that table, and D and trimming were deduced from the DNA. The sample holds around 120,000 clones, approximately 90% seen once. This clone was seen a handful of times. Sequences were obtained from peripheral blood. The clonotype originates from a human donor with active COVID-19. The donor label of this sample is uncertain. The chain links TRBV10-2 to TRBJ2-7; TRBD1 agrees at 9 bases. In nucleotides, the CDR3 is TGCGCCAGCAGTGAGTCAGGACAGGGGAACGAGCAGTACTTC. Translating gives CASSESGQGNEQYF.